The present TCR beta chain was sequenced within a study of blood T cell repertoires in COVID-19. Study-level background: The samples span acute and convalescent COVID-19 from the United States, Italy and Spain. From T cells, B-cell-depleted T cells, or PBMCs came the material, which was cDNA or gDNA.

Source study methods: Quantification of nucleated cells was approximated via reference gene primer amplification. The table came from immunoSEQ multiplex PCR; TCRdb's copy has only in-frame clones and leaves some out. That table supplies the V and J calls and clone size; D and trimming were determined from the DNA. The table includes around 170,000 clones, 85% to 90% detected once. A word on this clone: Other DNA sequences from this sample encode an identical CDR3 as well.

The sequence came from a woman aged 25 to 45 with active or convalescent COVID-19. The sequenced material came from peripheral blood.

The CDR3, as DNA: TGTGCCAGCAGCTATCACAGGGGAATGAACACTGAAGCTTTCTTT. It codes for CASSYHRGMNTEAFF. V and J are TRBV11-2 and TRBJ1-1, with 7 bases lining up with TRBD1. Unmatched junction bases numbered 5, after V lost 4 bases and J lost 0 bases. Germline assignment: CDR1 SGHAT and CDR2 FQNNGV. The CDR3 has 15 amino acids.